This TCR beta chain is drawn from a study of blood T cell repertoires in COVID-19. As for the study in general: Italy, Spain and the United States were the sources of the convalescent and acute COVID-19 samples.

Here immunoSEQ multiplex PCR was the method, and the copy in TCRdb shows in-frame clones only, minus some. The sample lists 240,000 or so clones; roughly 90% were seen once. From germline, CDR1 is GTSNPN and CDR2 SVGIG (reference sequence). Trimming removed 4 bases from V and 8 bases from J, with 12 bases in between. The CDR3 has 12 amino acids. Sequencing input: peripheral blood. The V call is TRBV30, the J call TRBJ2-1, with D possibly TRBD2 on 6 matching bases. The receptor's source is a woman aged 30 to 39 with acute or convalescent COVID-19. The CDR3 protein is CAWKWGGDEQFF. Here the CDR3 DNA reads TGTGCCTGGAAATGGGGCGGGGATGAGCAGTTCTTC.